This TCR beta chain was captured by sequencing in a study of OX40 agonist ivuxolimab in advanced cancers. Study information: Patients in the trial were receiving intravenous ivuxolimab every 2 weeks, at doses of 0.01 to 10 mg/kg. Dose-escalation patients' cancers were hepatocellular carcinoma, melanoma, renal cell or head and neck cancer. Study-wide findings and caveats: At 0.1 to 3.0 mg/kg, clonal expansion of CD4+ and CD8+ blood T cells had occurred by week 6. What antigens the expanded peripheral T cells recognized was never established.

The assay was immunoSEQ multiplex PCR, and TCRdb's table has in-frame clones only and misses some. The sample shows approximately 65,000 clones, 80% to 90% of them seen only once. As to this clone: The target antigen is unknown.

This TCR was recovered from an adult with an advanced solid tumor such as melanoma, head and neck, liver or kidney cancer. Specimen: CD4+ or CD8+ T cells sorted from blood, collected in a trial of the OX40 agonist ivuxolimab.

Written as DNA, the CDR3 is TGTGCCAGCAGCGAGGGGGCCAGGAGCTCCTACAATGAGCAGTTCTTC. It yields the protein CASSEGARSSYNEQFF. The chain is built from TRBV5-4 and TRBJ2-1; 7 bases match TRBD1. CDR3 length: 16 residues. The V gene's germline CDR1 is SGHNT and CDR2 YYREEE (reference sequence). Trimming cost V 4 bases and J 0 bases; bases outside gene matches: 7.